The 18 T cell receptor beta chains below all came from one sample that was sequenced in a study of blood T cell repertoires in COVID-19. Method: immunoSEQ multiplex PCR; TCRdb's copy keeps in-frame clones and lacks some. The sample comprises 200,000 to 250,000 clones, 82% of which are singletons, and 8% to 9% rests with the top ten. Input material: peripheral blood. The source of these receptors is a woman over 75 with COVID-19, enrolled during active disease.

A few counts support this clone. The V and J genes are TRBV3-1 (or the pseudogene TRBV3-2) and TRBJ2-2; D may be TRBD1 (8 bases). CDR3 length: 15 residues. The ends were cut back, 4 bases at V and 6 bases at J, with 15 bases in the middle. The germline V gene has CDR1 LGHDT and CDR2 YNNKEL (reference sequence). CDR3 nucleotides: TGTGCCAGCAGCCGCCGAACAGGGGGGGCCGGGGAGCTGTTTTTT. It is translated as CASSRRTGGAGELFF.

The rearrangement uses TRBV6-5 and TRBJ2-5; D not certain. The germline V gene encodes CDR1 MNHEY and CDR2 SVGAGI. Trimming took 7 bases from V and 5 from J, leaving 17 bases between them. CDR3 length: 14 amino acids. The CDR3 protein is CASKTPVWAETQYF. CDR3 bases: TGTGCCAGCAAGACCCCTGTGTGGGCGGAGACCCAGTACTTC.

The chain joins TRBV18 to TRBJ1-2, with a possible D match to TRBD1 (5 bases). CDR1 is KGHSH and CDR2 is LQKENI in the germline V gene. The CDR3 totals 15 residues. Deletions cut 7 bases from V and 6 bases from J, with 21 bases between. CDR3 loop: CASFASGGRMDGYTF. The CDR3 coding sequence is TGTGCCAGCTTCGCCTCGGGGGGGAGAATGGATGGCTACACCTTC.

The rearrangement links TRBV2 to TRBJ2-5, with D possibly TRBD1 on 5 matching bases. CDR1 and CDR2 from the germline V gene are SNHLY and FYNNEI. V gave up 3 bases and J gave up 3 bases, with 8 bases separating them. The CDR3 length is 13 residues. Written as DNA, the CDR3 is TGTGCCAGCAGTGAGGAACAGGAAGAGACCCAGTACTTC. Translating gives CASSEEQEETQYF.

The chain couples TRBV30 to TRBJ1-4, with 8 bases aligning to TRBD1. The V and J ends lost 4 bases and 8 bases, in that order; junction bases with no gene match: 12. Germline V CDR1 and CDR2: GTSNPN, SVGIG (reference sequence). The CDR3 has 15 residues. This chain's CDR3 is CAWTTRQGRGEKLFF. CDR3 DNA sequence: TGTGCCTGGACCACTCGACAGGGGAGAGGCGAAAAACTGTTTTTT.

V gene TRBV7-9 combines with J gene TRBJ2-3, with 10 bases matching TRBD2. J gave up 6 bases and V 5 bases, and 11 bases lay outside the gene matches. CDR1 is SEHNR and CDR2 is FQNEAQ in the germline V gene (reference sequence). The CDR3 loop spans 16 amino acids. In nucleotides, the CDR3 is TGTGCCAGCAGCGGTCAGGAGCGGGGGGGCTCGGATACGCAGTATTTT. This codes for CASSGQERGGSDTQYF.

The rearrangement uses TRBV5-1 and TRBJ1-5, with 11 bases aligning to TRBD1. The V gene's germline CDR1 is SGHRS and CDR2 YFSETQ. The CDR3 runs to 15 residues. J was trimmed by 7 bases and V by 5 bases; bases with no gene match: 8. Here the CDR3 DNA reads TGCGCCAGCAGTTCCGGGACAGGGGGTGGGCAGCCCCAGCATTTT. Its translation: CASSSGTGGGQPQHF.

The gene calls are TRBV6-5 and TRBJ2-1; D uncertain. The CDR3 runs 13 residues. Trimming removed 5 bases from V and 2 bases from J, with 7 bases in between. CDR1 is MNHEY, CDR2 SVGAGI, per germline. CDR3 coding DNA: TGTGCCAGCAGTCCCCGGGCCTACAATGAGCAGTTCTTC. This translates into CASSPRAYNEQFF.

The gene calls are TRBV11-3 and TRBJ2-1; 10 bases match TRBD2. This CDR3 contains 15 residues. V trimming: 5 bases; J trimming: 9 bases; junction bases outside the gene matches: 10. Germline lookup yields CDR1 SGHNT and CDR2 YENEEA. The CDR3 DNA sequence: TGTGCCAGCAGCGCCTTTAGCGGGGGGATAGGTGAGCAGTTCTTC. It translates to CASSAFSGGIGEQFF.

This chain uses TRBV11-2 with TRBJ1-1; unclear D gene. The CDR3 runs to 14 residues. Trimming removed 2 bases at V and 3 bases at J, with 10 bases between. Germline V lookup: CDR1 SGHAT, CDR2 FQNNGV. CDR3 DNA: TGTGCCAGCAGCTTAATGACGGGATACACTGAAGCTTTCTTT. Amino acid sequence: CASSLMTGYTEAFF.

The chain recombines TRBV18 with TRBJ1-1, with D possibly matching TRBD1 (5 bases). Germline CDR1 reads KGHSH; CDR2 reads LQKENI. The CDR3 length is 15 residues. Trimming stripped 3 bases from V and 8 bases from J, with 19 bases between. In DNA form, the CDR3 reads TGTGCCAGCTCACCCCCCGGCCCCCGGCGGGACGAAGCTTTCTTT. Translated: CASSPPGPRRDEAFF. The full variable domain, with the rest looked up from reference TRBV18 and TRBJ1-1, is NAGVMQNPRHLVRRRGQEARLRCSPMKGHSHVYWYRQLPEEGLKFMVYLQKENIIDESGMPKERFSAEFPKEGPSILRIQQVVRGDSAAYFCASSPPGPRRDEAFFGQGTRLTVV.

This clone was observed a single time. V and J are TRBV11-2 and TRBJ1-2; D remains ambiguous. This CDR3 has 11 residues. V dropped 3 bases and J dropped 3 bases, with 2 bases sitting between them. Germline CDR1 and CDR2: SGHAT and FQNNGV. CDR3 DNA: TGTGCCAGCAGCTTCTACTATGGCTACACCTTC. Translated: CASSFYYGYTF.

In its sample, this clone was seen once. The V and J genes are TRBV6-5 and TRBJ2-7, with 7 bases identical to TRBD2. V dropped 8 bases and J dropped 3; count of bases not matched to a gene: 7. The CDR3 loop spans 13 amino acids. CDR1 and CDR2 from the germline V gene are MNHEY and SVGAGI. The CDR3 sequence is CASSDERGYEQYF. The CDR3 coding sequence is TGTGCCAGCTCTGACGAGCGGGGCTACGAGCAGTACTTC.

The chain links TRBV2 to TRBJ2-3; D remains unclear. Germline CDR1 SNHLY, CDR2 FYNNEI. Deletions cut 0 bases from V and 7 bases from J, with 5 bases between. The CDR3 runs to 12 residues. The chain's CDR3 is CASSEAEYTQYF. DNA for the CDR3: TGTGCCAGCAGTGAAGCGGAGTATACGCAGTATTTT.

The V gene is TRBV9, the J gene TRBJ1-1, with 7 bases aligning to TRBD1. CDR3 length: 17 residues. V trimming: 1 base; J trimming: 1 base; junction bases outside the gene matches: 10. Germline V gene sequence: CDR1 SGDLS, CDR2 YYNGEE. The CDR3 is CASSVRDRPLENTEAFF. DNA for the CDR3: TGTGCCAGCAGCGTAAGGGACAGACCCCTTGAGAACACTGAAGCTTTCTTT.

V is TRBV5-1 and J is TRBJ1-2; 7 bases are a match to TRBD1. Trimming cost V 1 base and J 2 bases; bases outside gene matches: 2. The CDR3 consists of 14 residues. Germline V lookup: CDR1 SGHRS, CDR2 YFSETQ. CDR3 in amino acids: CASSLSGGNYGYTF. The DNA of the CDR3 is TGCGCCAGCAGCTTGTCAGGGGGAAACTATGGCTACACCTTC.

This clone was seen a single time. The gene calls are TRBV19 and TRBJ1-1; D gene unclear. The CDR3 totals 12 residues. The V gene lost 8 bases and the J gene lost 5 bases, with 12 bases spanning the gap. Germline V gene sequence: CDR1 LNHDA, CDR2 SQIVND (reference sequence). The CDR3 is CASGVQRTEAFF. In DNA form, the CDR3 reads TGTGCCAGTGGGGTCCAGCGGACTGAAGCTTTCTTT.

The chain recombines TRBV12-3 or TRBV12-4 with TRBJ2-4; D gene unclear. Trimming stripped 7 bases from V and 9 bases from J, with 10 bases between. The CDR3 runs to 11 residues. The CDR3 sequence is CASTSGFIQYF. CDR3 sequence (DNA): TGTGCCAGCACCTCCGGGTTCATTCAGTACTTC.